This TCR beta chain comes out of a study of technical replicates of blood from several donors. The germline V gene encodes CDR1 LNHDA and CDR2 SQIVND (reference sequence). Trimming removed 4 bases from V and 7 bases from J, with 19 bases in between. This CDR3 comprises 16 residues. TCRdb keeps only in-frame clones here, not all; method: immunoSEQ multiplex PCR. The sample yields more than 75,000 clones, 96% seen once. Sequenced input: T cells isolated from PBMCs. The genes are TRBV19 and TRBJ2-2; perhaps TRBD1 as D (6 bases). This TCR came from a human donor in good health. The CDR3 sequence: CASSTLEGDIFGELFF. Here the CDR3 DNA reads TGTGCCAGTAGTACGTTAGAGGGGGATATCTTCGGGGAGCTGTTTTTT. The entire variable domain, with the rest obtained from reference TRBV19 and TRBJ2-2, is as follows: DGGITQSPKYLFRKEGQNVTLSCEQNLNHDAMYWYRQDPGQGLRLIYYSQIVNDFQKGDIAEGYSVSREKKESFPLTVTSAQKNPTAFYLCASSTLEGDIFGELFFGEGSRLTVL.